This T cell receptor (beta chain) was identified in a study of T cell repertoires in cytomegalovirus infection. Study in general: Matching HLA type, along with CMV infection, was indicated by public TCR beta signatures.

This CDR3 spans 16 amino acids. Germline V gives CDR1 LGHNA, CDR2 YSLEER. Trimming took off 1 base at V and 8 bases at J, with 18 bases between the two ends. TCRdb itself ran the reads through MiXCR, one entry per CDR3 protein. The repertoire includes fewer than 300,000 distinct CDR3 sequences, 25% of them detected once, and about 14% sits in the top ten. General study points: Cumulative public TCR beta family frequency identified CMV carriers with the relevant HLA. The response measured ex vivo was dominated by TCR beta clonotypes (HLA-C-restricted and CMV-specific).

This clonotype has ten or more counts. The antigen is not known. The sequencing sample was made of PBMCs. This clonotype was sampled from a human donor in good health (CMV status not recorded). Some clones in this sample may be carry-over from other donors' samples. This chain connects TRBV4-3 to TRBJ2-1; possibly TRBD2 for D (6 bases). CDR3 sequence (DNA): TGCGCCAGCAGCCAAGTACTCCTATCGAGGGAGGATGAGCAGTTCTTC. Its protein product is CASSQVLLSREDEQFF.